This TCR beta chain stems from a study of CD8+CD57+ T cells in acquired aplastic anemia. General study points: CD8+ Simpson's diversity did not differ significantly between patients and controls. The study identified almost 30 CD8+ CDR3 sequences shared by patients and controls.

Profiling of TCR beta VDJ combinations and CDR3 sequences used genomic DNA as template. One entry per CDR3 protein results from TCRdb running MiXCR on the reads. The sample lists about 200,000 distinct CDR3 sequences, 65% seen once, with roughly 62% in the top ten. As regards this clonotype: Its antigen is unknown.

The CDR3 length is 15 residues. V shed 1 base and J 7 bases; nucleotides not matched to a gene: 7. Germline values: CDR1 SGHAT, CDR2 FQNNGV. Patients chosen for sequencing had CD8+CD57+ cells that had expanded, as shown by flow cytometry. Every patient was diagnosed with severe acquired aplastic anemia. This TCR was sampled from a human donor with aplastic anemia. The specimen was sorted CD4+, CD8+, or CD8+CD57+ T cells (not recorded which) from PBMCs. The genes are TRBV11-2 and TRBJ2-1; 7 bases map to TRBD2. The CDR3 loop reads CASSLGSGVKNEQFF. CDR3 DNA sequence: TGTGCCAGCAGCTTAGGGAGCGGGGTAAAGAATGAGCAGTTCTTC.